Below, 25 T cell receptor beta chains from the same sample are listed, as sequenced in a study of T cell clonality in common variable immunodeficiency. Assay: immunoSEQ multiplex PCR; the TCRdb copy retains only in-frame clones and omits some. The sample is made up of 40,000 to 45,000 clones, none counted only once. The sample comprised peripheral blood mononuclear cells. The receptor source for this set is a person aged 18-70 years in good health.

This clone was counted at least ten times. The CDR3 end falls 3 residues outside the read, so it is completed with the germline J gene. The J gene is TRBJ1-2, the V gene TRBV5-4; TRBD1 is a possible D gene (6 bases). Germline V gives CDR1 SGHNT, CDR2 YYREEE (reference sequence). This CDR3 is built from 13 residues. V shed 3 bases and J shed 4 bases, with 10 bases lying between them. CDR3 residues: CASSSTGGYGYTF. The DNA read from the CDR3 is TGTGCCAGCAGCTCGACAGGAGGCTATGGC.

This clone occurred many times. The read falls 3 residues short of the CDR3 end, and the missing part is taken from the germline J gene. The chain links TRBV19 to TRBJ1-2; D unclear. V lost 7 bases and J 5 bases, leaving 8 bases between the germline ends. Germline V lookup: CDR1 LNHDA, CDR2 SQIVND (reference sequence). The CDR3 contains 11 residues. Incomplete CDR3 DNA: TGTGCCAGTACGTCCAGTTATGGC. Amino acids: CASTSSYG. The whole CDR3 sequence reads CASTSSYGYTF.

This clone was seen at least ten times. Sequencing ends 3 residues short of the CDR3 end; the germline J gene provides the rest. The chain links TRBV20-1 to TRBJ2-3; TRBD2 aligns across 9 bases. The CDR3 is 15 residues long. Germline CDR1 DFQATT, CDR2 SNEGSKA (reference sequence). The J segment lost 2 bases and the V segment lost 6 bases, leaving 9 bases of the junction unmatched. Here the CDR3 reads CSAGEAGGLTDTQYF. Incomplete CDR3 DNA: TGCAGTGCCGGTGAGGCGGGGGGGCTCACAGATACG.

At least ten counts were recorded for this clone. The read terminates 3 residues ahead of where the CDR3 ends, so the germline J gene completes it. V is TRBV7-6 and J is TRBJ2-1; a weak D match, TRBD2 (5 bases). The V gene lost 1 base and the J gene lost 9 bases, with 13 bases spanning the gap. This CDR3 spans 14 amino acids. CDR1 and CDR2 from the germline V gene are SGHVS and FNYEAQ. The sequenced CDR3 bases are TGTGCCAGCAGCTTAGGAGCCGGACTGAGTGAG. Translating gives CASSLGAGLSE. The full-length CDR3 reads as CASSLGAGLSEQFF.

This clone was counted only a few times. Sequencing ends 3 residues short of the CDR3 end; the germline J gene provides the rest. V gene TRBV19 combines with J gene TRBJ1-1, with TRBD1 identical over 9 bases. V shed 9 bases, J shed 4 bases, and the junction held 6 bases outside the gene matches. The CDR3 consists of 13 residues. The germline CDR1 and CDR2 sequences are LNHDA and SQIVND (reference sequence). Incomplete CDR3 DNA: TGTGCCAGGAAGCCGACAGGGGGCACTGAA. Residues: CARKPTGGTE. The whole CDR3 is CARKPTGGTEAFF.

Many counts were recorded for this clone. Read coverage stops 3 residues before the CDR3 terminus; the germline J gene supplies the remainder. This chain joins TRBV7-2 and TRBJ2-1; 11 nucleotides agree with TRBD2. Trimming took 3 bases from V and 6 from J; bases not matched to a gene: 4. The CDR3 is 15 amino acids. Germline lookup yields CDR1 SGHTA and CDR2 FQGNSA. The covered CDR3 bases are TGTGCCAGCAGCTTTAGCGGGAGGGCCTCCAATGAG. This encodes CASSFSGRASNE. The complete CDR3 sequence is CASSFSGRASNEQFF.

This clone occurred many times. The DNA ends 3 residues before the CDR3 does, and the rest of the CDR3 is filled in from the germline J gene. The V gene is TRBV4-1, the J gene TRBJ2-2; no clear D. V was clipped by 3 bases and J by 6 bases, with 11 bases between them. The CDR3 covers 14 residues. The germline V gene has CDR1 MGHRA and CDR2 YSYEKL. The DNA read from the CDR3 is TGCGCCAGCAGCCAGGGCATCGCTGCCGGGGAG. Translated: CASSQGIAAGE. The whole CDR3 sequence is CASSQGIAAGELFF.

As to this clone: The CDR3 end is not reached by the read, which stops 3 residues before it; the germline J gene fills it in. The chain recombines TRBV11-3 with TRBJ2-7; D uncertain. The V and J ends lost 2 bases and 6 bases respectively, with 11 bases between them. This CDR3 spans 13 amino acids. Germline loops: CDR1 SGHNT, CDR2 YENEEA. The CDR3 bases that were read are TGTGCCAGCAGCTTAACGCTCCACAGCGAG. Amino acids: CASSLTLHSE. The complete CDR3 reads CASSLTLHSEQYF.

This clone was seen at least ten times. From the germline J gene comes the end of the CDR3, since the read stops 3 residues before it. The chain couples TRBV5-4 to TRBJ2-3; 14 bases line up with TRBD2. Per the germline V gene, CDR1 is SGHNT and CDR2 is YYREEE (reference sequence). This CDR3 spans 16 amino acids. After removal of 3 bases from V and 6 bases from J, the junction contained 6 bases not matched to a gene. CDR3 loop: CASSSGLAGGEDTQYF. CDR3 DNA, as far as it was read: TGTGCCAGCAGCTCCGGACTAGCGGGAGGCGAGGATACG. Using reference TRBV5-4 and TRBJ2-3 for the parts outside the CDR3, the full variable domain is ETGVTQSPTHLIKTRGQQVTLRCSSQSGHNTVSWYQQALGQGPQFIFQYYREEENGRGNFPPRFSGLQFPNYSSELNVNALELDDSALYLCASSSGLAGGEDTQYFGPGTRLTVL.

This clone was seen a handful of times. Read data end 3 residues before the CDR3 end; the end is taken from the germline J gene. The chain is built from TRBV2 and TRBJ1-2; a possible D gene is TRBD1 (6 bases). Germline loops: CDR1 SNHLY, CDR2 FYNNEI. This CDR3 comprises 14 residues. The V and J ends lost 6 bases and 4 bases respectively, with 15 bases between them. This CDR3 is CASRETGSSYGYTF. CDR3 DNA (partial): TGTGCCAGCAGGGAAACAGGGAGCAGCTATGGC.

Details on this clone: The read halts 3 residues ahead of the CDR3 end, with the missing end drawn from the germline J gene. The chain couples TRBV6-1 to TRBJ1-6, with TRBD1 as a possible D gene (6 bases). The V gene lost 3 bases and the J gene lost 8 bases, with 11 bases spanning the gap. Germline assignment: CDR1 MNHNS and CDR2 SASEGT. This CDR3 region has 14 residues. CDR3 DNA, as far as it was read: TGTGCCAGCAGTGACCAGGGGTCCGATTCACCC. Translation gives CASSDQGSDSP. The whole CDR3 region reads CASSDQGSDSPLHF.

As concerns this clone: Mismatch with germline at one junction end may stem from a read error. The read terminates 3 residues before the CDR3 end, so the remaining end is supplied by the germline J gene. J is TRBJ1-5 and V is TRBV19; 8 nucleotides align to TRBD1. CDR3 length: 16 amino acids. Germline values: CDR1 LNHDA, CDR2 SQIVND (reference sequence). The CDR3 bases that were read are TGTTCCAGTAGTAACCAACAGGGGGTTAGCAATCAGCCC. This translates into CSSSNQQGVSNQP. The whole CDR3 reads CSSSNQQGVSNQPQHF.

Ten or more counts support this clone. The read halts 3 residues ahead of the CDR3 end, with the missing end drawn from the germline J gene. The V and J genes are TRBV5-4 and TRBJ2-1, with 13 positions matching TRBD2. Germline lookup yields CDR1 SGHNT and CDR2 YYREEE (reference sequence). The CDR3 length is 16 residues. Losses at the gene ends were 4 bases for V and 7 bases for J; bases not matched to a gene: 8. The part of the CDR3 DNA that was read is TGTGCCAGCAGCATCATGACTAGCGGGAGGACGAATGAG. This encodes CASSIMTSGRTNE. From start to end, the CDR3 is CASSIMTSGRTNEQFF.

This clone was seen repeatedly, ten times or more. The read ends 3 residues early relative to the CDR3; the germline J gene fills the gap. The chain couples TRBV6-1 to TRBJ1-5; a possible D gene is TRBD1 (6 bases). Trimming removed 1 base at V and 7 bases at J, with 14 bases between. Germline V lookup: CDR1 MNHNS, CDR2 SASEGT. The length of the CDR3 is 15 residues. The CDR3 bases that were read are TGTGCCAGCAGTGAAGATGGGGTGAGGGGGCAGCCC. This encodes CASSEDGVRGQP. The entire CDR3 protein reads CASSEDGVRGQPQHF.

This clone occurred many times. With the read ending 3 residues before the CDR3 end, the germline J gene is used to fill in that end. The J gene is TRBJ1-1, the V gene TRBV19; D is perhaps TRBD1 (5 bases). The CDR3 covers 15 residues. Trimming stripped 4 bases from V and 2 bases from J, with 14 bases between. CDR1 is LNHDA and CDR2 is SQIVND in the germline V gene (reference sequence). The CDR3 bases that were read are TGTGCCAGTAGTAACAGGTGGACTACTAACACTGAA. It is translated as CASSNRWTTNTE. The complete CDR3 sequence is CASSNRWTTNTEAFF.

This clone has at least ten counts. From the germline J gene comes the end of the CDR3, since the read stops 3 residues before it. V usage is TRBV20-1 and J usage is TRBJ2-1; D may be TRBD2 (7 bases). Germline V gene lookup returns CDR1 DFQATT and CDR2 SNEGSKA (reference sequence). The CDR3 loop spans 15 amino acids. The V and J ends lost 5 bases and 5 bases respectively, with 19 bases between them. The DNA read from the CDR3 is TGCAGTGCTCAGAAGGGGGGGAACAGGAACAATGAG. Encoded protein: CSAQKGGNRNNE. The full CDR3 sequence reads CSAQKGGNRNNEQFF.

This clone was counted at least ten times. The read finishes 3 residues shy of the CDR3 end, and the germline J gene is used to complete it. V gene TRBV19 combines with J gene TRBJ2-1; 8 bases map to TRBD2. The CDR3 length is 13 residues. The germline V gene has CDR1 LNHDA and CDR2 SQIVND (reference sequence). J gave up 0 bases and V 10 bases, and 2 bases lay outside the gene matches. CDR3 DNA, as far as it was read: TGTGCCACTAGCGGGTTCTCCTACAATGAG. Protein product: CATSGFSYNE. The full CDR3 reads CATSGFSYNEQFF.

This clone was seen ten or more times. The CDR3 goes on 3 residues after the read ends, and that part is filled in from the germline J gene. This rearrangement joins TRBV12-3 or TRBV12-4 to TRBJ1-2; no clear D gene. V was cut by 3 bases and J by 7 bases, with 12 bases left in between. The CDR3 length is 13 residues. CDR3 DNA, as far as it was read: TGTGCCAGCAGTTTTATCCGGGTCTCTGGC. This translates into CASSFIRVSG. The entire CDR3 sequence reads CASSFIRVSGYTF.

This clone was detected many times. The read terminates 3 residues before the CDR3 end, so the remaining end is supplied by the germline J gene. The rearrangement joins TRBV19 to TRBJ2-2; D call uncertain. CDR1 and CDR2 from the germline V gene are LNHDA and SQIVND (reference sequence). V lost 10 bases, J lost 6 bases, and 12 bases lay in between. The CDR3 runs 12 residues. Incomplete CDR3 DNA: TGTGCCACCCTAGGCGATTCCGGGGAG. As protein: CATLGDSGE. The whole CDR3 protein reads CATLGDSGELFF.

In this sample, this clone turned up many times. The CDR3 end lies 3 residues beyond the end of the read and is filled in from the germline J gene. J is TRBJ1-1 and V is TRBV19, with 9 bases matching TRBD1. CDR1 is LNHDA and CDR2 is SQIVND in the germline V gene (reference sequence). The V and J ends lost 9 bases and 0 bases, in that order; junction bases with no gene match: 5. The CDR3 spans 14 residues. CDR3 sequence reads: CASRGQGVNTEAFF. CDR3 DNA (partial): TGTGCCAGCCGGGGACAGGGAGTGAACACTGAA.

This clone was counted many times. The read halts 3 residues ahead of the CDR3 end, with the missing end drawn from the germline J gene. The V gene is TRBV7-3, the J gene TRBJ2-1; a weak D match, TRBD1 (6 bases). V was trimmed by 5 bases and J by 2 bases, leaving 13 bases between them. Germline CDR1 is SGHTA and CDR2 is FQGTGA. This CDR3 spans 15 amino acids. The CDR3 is CASSATGNPYNEQFF. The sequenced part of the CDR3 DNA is TGTGCCAGCAGCGCCACAGGGAACCCCTACAATGAG.

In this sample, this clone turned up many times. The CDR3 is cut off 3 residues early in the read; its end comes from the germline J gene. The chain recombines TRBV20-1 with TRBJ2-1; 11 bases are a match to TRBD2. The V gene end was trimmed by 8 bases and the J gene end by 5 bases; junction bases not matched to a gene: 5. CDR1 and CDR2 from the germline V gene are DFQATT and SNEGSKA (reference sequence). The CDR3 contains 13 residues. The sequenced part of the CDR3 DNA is TGCAGTCACCCTAGCGGGGGGAACAATGAG. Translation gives CSHPSGGNNE. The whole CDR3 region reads CSHPSGGNNEQFF.

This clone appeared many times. Partial CDR3 DNA: TGCGCCAGCAGCCAAGATAGGACAGGGACGACCTACGAG. Translation: CASSQDRTGTTYE. The full CDR3 protein is CASSQDRTGTTYEQYF. This chain links TRBV4-1 with TRBJ2-7; TRBD1 matches at 8 bases. From the germline J gene comes the end of the CDR3, since the read stops 3 residues before it. Germline V CDR1 and CDR2: MGHRA, YSYEKL. This CDR3 contains 16 residues. V lost 0 bases to trimming and J lost 2 bases; unmatched junction nucleotides: 6.

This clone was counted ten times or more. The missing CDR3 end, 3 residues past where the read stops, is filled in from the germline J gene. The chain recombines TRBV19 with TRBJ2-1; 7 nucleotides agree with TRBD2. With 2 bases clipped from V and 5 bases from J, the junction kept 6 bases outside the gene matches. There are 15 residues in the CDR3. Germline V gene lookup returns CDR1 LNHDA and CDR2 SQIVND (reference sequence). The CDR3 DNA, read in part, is TGTGCCAGTAGTATATCCCTAGCGGTAAACAATGAG. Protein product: CASSISLAVNNE. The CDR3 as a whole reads CASSISLAVNNEQFF.

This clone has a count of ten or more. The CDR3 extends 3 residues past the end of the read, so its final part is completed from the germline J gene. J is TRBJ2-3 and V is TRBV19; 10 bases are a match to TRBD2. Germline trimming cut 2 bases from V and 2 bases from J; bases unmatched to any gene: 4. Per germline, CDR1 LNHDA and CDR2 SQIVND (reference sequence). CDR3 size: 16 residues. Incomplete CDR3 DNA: TGTGCCAGTAGTATACTAGCGGGGGCCGTCACAGATACG. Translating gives CASSILAGAVTDT. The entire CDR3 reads CASSILAGAVTDTQYF.